These 29 T cell receptor beta chains share one sample of origin, sequenced in a study of CD8 T cells in ankylosing spondylitis. Study outcomes and limitations: Seven or eight highly homologous variants formed a TCR beta motif that appeared characteristic of ankylosing spondylitis blood.

Each CDR3 protein is one row after TCRdb ran MiXCR on the 5' RACE reads. The sample includes 400,000 or so distinct CDR3 sequences, 26% of them seen just once. Their specific antigens are unknown. The sequenced sample was blood, either unsorted or a sorted T cell fraction (not recorded which). The receptors derive from a male donor with ankylosing spondylitis.

This chain joins TRBV12-3 or TRBV12-4 and TRBJ2-7, with TRBD2 matching 8 bases. V shed 4 bases and J 1 base; nucleotides not matched to a gene: 9. The length of the CDR3 is 16 residues. The CDR3 region is CASSSRGTRESYEQYF. In DNA, the CDR3 is TGTGCCAGCAGTTCTCGTGGGACTAGAGAATCCTACGAGCAGTACTTC.

The chain couples TRBV24-1 to TRBJ2-5; possible D gene TRBD1, 6 bases. The V end lost 9 bases, the J end lost 5 bases, and 18 bases lay between the germline ends. Germline CDR1 reads KGHDR; CDR2 reads SFDVKD. This CDR3 spans 14 amino acids. The CDR3 region is CATGVSGGDETQYF. CDR3 nucleotides: TGTGCCACCGGAGTATCTGGGGGCGATGAGACCCAGTACTTC.

This clonotype was counted only a few times. The rearrangement uses TRBV15 and TRBJ2-1; TRBD2 matches at 11 bases. The CDR3 loop spans 15 amino acids. The V gene's germline CDR1 is LNHNV and CDR2 YYDKDF (reference sequence). V lost 4 bases to trimming and J lost 9 bases; unmatched junction nucleotides: 8. The CDR3 loop is CATSKILAGVGEQFF. CDR3 sequence (DNA): TGTGCCACCAGCAAAATACTAGCGGGAGTAGGTGAGCAGTTCTTC.

Ten or more counts support this clonotype. The chain recombines TRBV7-8 with TRBJ2-1; D is undetermined. Trimming cost V 5 bases and J 12 bases, with 17 bases left between them. CDR1 SGHVS and CDR2 FQNEAQ come from the germline V gene. The CDR3 contains 13 residues. The CDR3 sequence is CASSKGPDDWQFF. In DNA form, the CDR3 reads TGTGCCAGCAGCAAAGGACCCGACGACTGGCAGTTCTTC.

This chain links TRBV20-1 with TRBJ2-3; 8 bases map to TRBD2. There are 14 residues in the CDR3. Germline CDR1 reads DFQATT; CDR2 reads SNEGSKA (reference sequence). Trimming at V came to 4 bases and at J to 5 bases, leaving 8 bases not matched to a gene. CDR3 loop: CSAIIGRGVDTQYF. CDR3 nucleotide sequence: TGCAGTGCTATTATCGGGAGGGGGGTAGATACGCAGTATTTT.

This clonotype was observed a few times. The chain has TRBV28 and TRBJ2-3, with TRBD1 identical over 8 bases. The trim removed 5 bases at V and 4 bases at J, leaving 5 bases unmatched. The CDR3 runs 14 residues. Germline V CDR1 and CDR2: MDHEN, SYDVKM. In DNA form, the CDR3 reads TGTGCCAGCAGTCCCAGGGGGCTCGCAGATACGCAGTATTTT. This sequence encodes CASSPRGLADTQYF.

The rearrangement joins TRBV5-1 to TRBJ2-2; D perhaps matches TRBD1 (6 bases). V was trimmed by 2 bases and J by 1 base, leaving 9 bases between them. This CDR3 contains 15 residues. Germline V gives CDR1 SGHRS, CDR2 YFSETQ. This CDR3 reads CASSFGQKNTGELFF. In nucleotides, the CDR3 is TGCGCCAGCAGCTTTGGACAGAAGAACACCGGGGAGCTGTTTTTT. The whole variable domain, remainder taken from reference TRBV5-1 and TRBJ2-2, is KAGVTQTPRYLIKTRGQQVTLSCSPISGHRSVSWYQQTPGQGLQFLFEYFSETQRNKGNFPGRFSGRQFSNSRSEMNVSTLELGDSALYLCASSFGQKNTGELFFGEGSRLTVL.

The V gene is TRBV10-3, the J gene TRBJ2-3, with 14 bases fitting TRBD2. Germline V lookup: CDR1 ENHRY, CDR2 SYGVKD. The ends lost 6 bases at V and 2 bases at J; junction bases unmatched: 1. The CDR3 extends over 15 amino acids. The CDR3, as DNA: TGTGCCATCAGGGGACTAGCGGGAGACACAGATACGCAGTATTTT. Translated, it gives CAIRGLAGDTDTQYF.

The chain couples TRBV5-6 to TRBJ2-2, with 7 bases fitting TRBD1. CDR1 and CDR2 from the germline V gene are SGHDT and YYEEEE. The CDR3 is 15 amino acids. The ends lost 1 base at V and 7 bases at J; junction bases unmatched: 7. This chain's CDR3 is CASSLYRGVGGELFF. CDR3 DNA: TGTGCCAGCAGCTTGTACAGGGGAGTTGGCGGGGAGCTGTTTTTT.

This clonotype was counted between two and nine times. This rearrangement joins TRBV12-3 or TRBV12-4 to TRBJ1-5, with no clear D. The CDR3 is 14 residues long. Trimming shortened V by 5 bases and J by 5 bases, and 13 bases separated the two germline ends. Written as DNA, the CDR3 is TGTGCCAGCAGTCCCACTGGGAGGGATCAGCCCCAGCATTTT. The encoded protein is CASSPTGRDQPQHF.

This chain links TRBV6-5 with TRBJ2-3, with 7 positions matching TRBD1. The germline CDR1 and CDR2 sequences are MNHEY and SVGAGI. The CDR3 totals 15 residues. Germline trimming cut 2 bases from V and 5 bases from J; bases unmatched to any gene: 7. The CDR3 region has the DNA TGTGCCAGCAGTTACCCTACAGGGGCCCAAGATACGCAGTATTTT. It is translated as CASSYPTGAQDTQYF.

V usage is TRBV7-2 and J usage is TRBJ1-3; D call uncertain. Trimming shortened V by 5 bases and J by 4 bases, and 6 bases separated the two germline ends. Germline-derived CDR1 and CDR2 are SGHTA and FQGNSA. The CDR3 totals 12 residues. The chain's CDR3 is CASSDFGNTIYF. The CDR3 bases are TGTGCCAGCAGCGATTTCGGAAACACCATATATTTT.

This clonotype was seen a handful of times. The chain employs TRBV11-2 and TRBJ2-2, with D possibly being TRBD1 (5 bases). The CDR3 is 14 residues long. Trimming left V 1 base short and J 8 bases short, with 11 bases between. CDR1 is SGHAT and CDR2 is FQNNGV in the germline V gene. The CDR3 DNA follows: TGTGCCAGCAGCTTAGTGGGGCCCGGGGGGGAGCTGTTTTTT. It translates to CASSLVGPGGELFF.

The V gene is TRBV19, the J gene TRBJ1-1; D unclear. Looked up from germline, CDR1 is LNHDA and CDR2 is SQIVND (reference sequence). V lost 3 bases, J lost 1 base, and 6 bases lay in between. This CDR3 comprises 13 residues. The CDR3 loop reads CASSIARNTEAFF. CDR3 DNA sequence: TGTGCCAGTAGTATTGCTAGGAACACTGAAGCTTTCTTT.

The J gene is TRBJ1-6, the V gene TRBV7-9, with 7 bases identical to TRBD1. The germline gives CDR1 SEHNR, CDR2 FQNEAQ (reference sequence). The CDR3 runs to 15 residues. Unmatched junction bases numbered 4, after V lost 8 bases and J lost 0 bases. The CDR3 DNA reads TGTGCCAGCGGGGACAGTAGCTCCTATAATTCACCCCTCCACTTT. Translation: CASGDSSSYNSPLHF.

The chain links TRBV29-1 to TRBJ2-3, with 9 bases that match TRBD2. CDR3 size: 13 residues. The germline V gene has CDR1 SQVTM and CDR2 ANQGSEA. V gave up 6 bases and J gave up 6 bases; unmatched junction bases: 7. CDR3 residues: CSVRVAGDDTQYF. The CDR3 DNA reads as TGCAGCGTCCGAGTAGCGGGAGATGATACGCAGTATTTT.

This clonotype has just a few counts. The chain uses TRBV15 and TRBJ2-6; maybe TRBD1 (5 bases). CDR3 length equals 17 residues. Germline V gene lookup returns CDR1 LNHNV and CDR2 YYDKDF (reference sequence). Trimming cost V 0 bases and J 3 bases, with 12 bases left between them. The CDR3: CATSRDISTDGANVLTF. CDR3 in DNA: TGTGCCACCAGCAGAGACATTTCGACAGATGGGGCCAACGTCCTGACTTTC.

This clonotype was found a few times. The chain has TRBV20-1 and TRBJ2-7, with TRBD1 matching over 10 bases. Germline V gene lookup returns CDR1 DFQATT and CDR2 SNEGSKA (reference sequence). The CDR3 totals 15 residues. The V gene end was trimmed by 6 bases and the J gene end by 4 bases; junction bases not matched to a gene: 12. The CDR3 region is CSANYPGQGSYEQYF. In DNA form, the CDR3 reads TGCAGTGCAAATTATCCGGGACAGGGGAGTTACGAGCAGTACTTC.

Note on this clonotype: The junction does not match germline at one end; this may be a read error. The chain combines TRBV12-3 or TRBV12-4 with TRBJ2-1; the match to TRBD1 covers 9 bases. This CDR3 comprises 15 residues. CDR3 residues: CASSLGDRAYNEQFF. The CDR3 region has the DNA TGTGCCAGCAGCTTAGGGGACAGGGCTTACAATGAGCAGTTCTTC.

This chain links TRBV10-1 with TRBJ2-7, with 7 bases aligning to TRBD1. Germline V gives CDR1 WNHNN, CDR2 SYGVQD (reference sequence). Trimming at V came to 5 bases and at J to 5 bases, leaving 9 bases not matched to a gene. The CDR3 runs to 14 residues. CDR3 nucleotide sequence: TGCGCCAGCAGTTCGAAGACAGGGCGGAACGAGCAGTACGTC. Translating gives CASSSKTGRNEQYV.

A few counts support this clonotype. CDR3 DNA sequence: TGCAGTGCCTCCTCGTGGCCTGGAGGAGAGACCCAGTACTTC. Amino acids: CSASSWPGGETQYF. The chain is built from TRBV20-1 and TRBJ2-5, with a possible D match to TRBD2 (5 bases). V lost 6 bases and J lost 4, with 18 bases in between. The length of the CDR3 is 14 residues. The V gene's germline CDR1 is DFQATT and CDR2 SNEGSKA (reference sequence).

This clonotype turned up a few times. The V call is TRBV24-1, the J call TRBJ2-5; possibly TRBD2 for D (7 bases). The CDR3 runs to 15 residues. V was cut by 2 bases and J by 2 bases, with 11 bases left in between. Germline V gene data show CDR1 as KGHDR and CDR2 as SFDVKD. CDR3 sequence: CATSDSRGPQETQYF. The CDR3 DNA reads TGTGCCACCAGTGATTCGCGGGGGCCACAAGAGACCCAGTACTTC.

This clonotype was seen only a few times. The CDR3 protein is CSARFGFLDSPLHF. The CDR3, as DNA: TGCAGTGCCCGGTTCGGGTTTTTAGATTCACCCCTCCACTTT. The chain recombines TRBV20-1 with TRBJ1-6; D is uncertain. The CDR3 totals 14 residues. Per germline, CDR1 DFQATT and CDR2 SNEGSKA (reference sequence). The V end was cut by 6 bases, the J end by 8 bases, with 17 bases between.

This clonotype has at least ten counts. The chain uses TRBV5-6 and TRBJ2-7, with TRBD1 matching over 7 bases. The CDR3 has 14 amino acids. Germline CDR1 reads SGHDT; CDR2 reads YYEEEE. The J segment lost 1 base and the V segment lost 4 bases, leaving 5 bases of the junction unmatched. The CDR3 DNA sequence: TGTGCCAGCAGCCCCCGACAGGGATCCTACGAGCAGTACTTC. It encodes CASSPRQGSYEQYF.

This chain's CDR3 is CSASQTDYSPNTEAFF. CDR3 in DNA: TGCAGTGCTAGTCAGACAGACTACTCACCTAACACTGAAGCTTTCTTT. V usage is TRBV20-1 and J usage is TRBJ1-1; a weak D match, TRBD1 (5 bases). CDR1 is DFQATT and CDR2 is SNEGSKA in the germline V gene (reference sequence). V was cut by 3 bases and J by 2 bases, with 19 bases left in between. CDR3 size: 16 residues.

This clonotype was seen a few times. The V and J genes are TRBV15 and TRBJ2-2; D is unresolved. The V gene's germline CDR1 is LNHNV and CDR2 YYDKDF (reference sequence). The CDR3 has 12 residues. The V end was cut by 1 base, the J end by 6 bases, with 3 bases between. The CDR3 DNA reads as TGTGCCACCAGCAGAGTAGCCGGGGAGCTGTTTTTT. Encoded protein: CATSRVAGELFF. Supplemented by reference TRBV15 and TRBJ2-2, the full variable domain reads DAMVIQNPRYQVTQFGKPVTLSCSQTLNHNVMYWYQQKSSQAPKLLFHYYDKDFNNEADTPDNFQSRRPNTSFCFLDIRSPGLGDTAMYLCATSRVAGELFFGEGSRLTVL.

This clonotype was picked up a small number of times. The chain uses TRBV27 and TRBJ2-1; 10 nucleotides align to TRBD1. V dropped 7 bases and J dropped 9; count of bases not matched to a gene: 9. The CDR3 totals 14 residues. The germline gives CDR1 MNHEY, CDR2 SMNVEV (reference sequence). CDR3 DNA sequence: TGTGCCAGCACCAGTAGGGACAGGGGAGGTGAGCAGTTCTTC. Amino acids: CASTSRDRGGEQFF.

This clonotype was seen more than once but under ten times. This chain joins TRBV10-3 and TRBJ2-7; tentative D call: TRBD1 (6 bases). The V and J ends lost 7 bases and 0 bases respectively, with 19 bases between them. Germline CDR1 is ENHRY and CDR2 is SYGVKD. This CDR3 spans 16 amino acids. CDR3 in DNA: TGTGCCATCATATCAACCCCAGCGGACAGCTCCTACGAGCAGTACGTC. This encodes CAIISTPADSSYEQYV.

The chain combines TRBV20-1 with TRBJ1-2; 7 bases match TRBD1. Germline lookup yields CDR1 DFQATT and CDR2 SNEGSKA (reference sequence). This CDR3 is 16 amino acids long. The V and J ends lost 2 bases and 4 bases, in that order; junction bases with no gene match: 13. The CDR3 bases are TGCAGTGCTAGACAACTACCCGGACAGGTTAGCTATGGCTACACCTTC. Protein: CSARQLPGQVSYGYTF.